This passage covers 18 T cell receptor beta chains from one sample sequenced in a study of blood T cells in healthy people across ages. A second roughly 6 to 11 cycle PCR used barcoded and J-beta primers. TCRdb fed the 5' RACE reads into MiXCR, producing one record per CDR3 protein. The sample has around 1,100,000 distinct CDR3 sequences; roughly two fifths are singletons. The sample was blood. The receptors stem from a man younger than 35 in good health.

The J gene is TRBJ2-1, the V gene TRBV4-3, with D tentatively TRBD1 or TRBD2 (5 bases each). The CDR3 has 17 amino acids. The V end lost 0 bases, the J end lost 0 bases, and 12 bases lay between the germline ends. Per germline, CDR1 LGHNA and CDR2 YSLEER. The CDR3 protein is CASSQDHGASSYNEQFF. CDR3 coding DNA: TGCGCCAGCAGCCAAGATCACGGGGCGAGCTCCTACAATGAGCAGTTCTTC.

This chain uses TRBV7-3 with TRBJ1-1; maybe TRBD1 (5 bases). Germline CDR1 reads SGHTA; CDR2 reads FQGTGA. The CDR3 loop spans 15 amino acids. Trimming took off 5 bases at V and 2 bases at J, with 15 bases between the two ends. The CDR3 here is CASSHSGTANTEAFF. CDR3 coding DNA: TGTGCCAGCAGCCACTCCGGGACGGCTAACACTGAAGCTTTCTTT.

This chain links TRBV20-1 with TRBJ1-2, with TRBD1 as a possible D gene (6 bases). Germline V gene lookup returns CDR1 DFQATT and CDR2 SNEGSKA (reference sequence). This CDR3 is built from 13 residues. Trimming removed 6 bases from V and 3 bases from J, with 14 bases in between. CDR3 nucleotides: TGCAGTGCCATCGGCAGGGGAGACTATGGCTACACCTTC. Translation: CSAIGRGDYGYTF.

This clonotype has only one observation. V and J are TRBV4-2 and TRBJ1-2; 7 bases agree with TRBD1. J was trimmed by 3 bases and V by 7 bases; bases with no gene match: 11. Germline CDR1 reads LGHNA; CDR2 reads YNFKEQ. There are 15 residues in the CDR3. CDR3 residues: CASKRTGEIDYGYTF. The CDR3 region has the DNA TGTGCCAGCAAGCGGACAGGCGAGATTGACTATGGCTACACCTTC.

V and J are TRBV4-2 and TRBJ1-5; weak D call: TRBD1 (6 bases). V shed 0 bases and J shed 2 bases, with 11 bases lying between them. From germline, CDR1 is LGHNA and CDR2 YNFKEQ. This CDR3 has 16 residues. Here the CDR3 reads CASSQEQGGGNQPQHF. The CDR3 region has the DNA TGTGCCAGCAGCCAAGAACAGGGCGGTGGCAATCAGCCCCAGCATTTT.

The V gene is TRBV18, the J gene TRBJ2-7; D gene ambiguous. Trimming cost V 2 bases and J 7 bases, with 9 bases left between them. This CDR3 comprises 12 residues. CDR1 KGHSH and CDR2 LQKENI come from the germline V gene. CDR3 region: CASSPDPLEQYF. Written as DNA, the CDR3 is TGTGCCAGCTCACCAGACCCGTTAGAGCAGTACTTC.

This clonotype was recorded many times. The chain joins TRBV29-1 to TRBJ2-3; a possible D gene is TRBD1 (6 bases). Germline values: CDR1 SQVTM, CDR2 ANQGSEA. The V gene lost 4 bases and the J gene lost 4 bases, with 15 bases spanning the gap. This CDR3 spans 14 amino acids. The CDR3 nucleotides are TGCAGCGTTGTGGACAGTACCGTTCCAGATACGCAGTATTTT. Translated: CSVVDSTVPDTQYF.

The V call is TRBV2, the J call TRBJ2-5; a weak D match, TRBD2 (5 bases). The end of the DNA fits TRBJ2-1 better, so the J call may be wrong. This CDR3 has 15 amino acids. Germline CDR1 SNHLY, CDR2 FYNNEI. This CDR3 reads CASSEVEGGQETQFF. The CDR3 nucleotides read TGTGCCAGCAGTGAAGTAGAGGGCGGCCAAGAGACCCAGTTCTTC.

The rearrangement joins TRBV6-4 to TRBJ1-1; a possible D gene is TRBD1 (5 bases). The germline V gene encodes CDR1 MRHNA and CDR2 SNTAGT. Between the trimmed V and J ends, which lost 0 bases and 9 bases, there was a span of 14 bases. This CDR3 region has 14 residues. The CDR3 sequence: CASSDSAEEGKAFF. Written as DNA, the CDR3 is TGTGCCAGCAGTGACTCGGCGGAAGAGGGGAAAGCTTTCTTT.

This clonotype has just a few counts. The rearrangement uses TRBV7-9 and TRBJ1-1; the D gene is possibly TRBD1 (5 bases). Per germline, CDR1 SEHNR and CDR2 FQNEAQ (reference sequence). CDR3 length: 15 residues. The ends were cut back, 0 bases at V and 5 bases at J, with 13 bases in the middle. The CDR3 DNA follows: TGTGCCAGCAGCTTAGCGTCCCACCCAGGGACTGAAGCTTTCTTT. Translated, it gives CASSLASHPGTEAFF.

There are many counts of this clonotype. J is TRBJ2-7 and V is TRBV2, with D perhaps TRBD1 or TRBD2 (5 bases each). In germline, CDR1 is SNHLY, CDR2 FYNNEI. The CDR3 extends over 13 amino acids. Trimming removed 2 bases at V and 6 bases at J, with 11 bases between. In DNA form, the CDR3 reads TGTGCCAGCAGTGAAACACGGGGCGCCGAGCAGTACTTC. Translating it yields CASSETRGAEQYF.

V usage is TRBV6-5 and J usage is TRBJ2-1, with D perhaps matching TRBD2 (5 bases). The CDR3 loop spans 16 amino acids. Trimming removed 0 bases from V and 7 bases from J, with 16 bases in between. Looked up from germline, CDR1 is MNHEY and CDR2 is SVGAGI. CDR3: CASSYSGPEGLNEQFF. CDR3 DNA: TGTGCCAGCAGTTACTCCGGGCCGGAAGGACTTAATGAGCAGTTCTTC.

This clonotype was recorded a few times. The rearrangement joins TRBV20-1 to TRBJ2-1; 9 nucleotides agree with TRBD2. This CDR3 is 15 amino acids long. Losses at the gene ends were 0 bases for V and 2 bases for J; bases not matched to a gene: 2. CDR1 and CDR2 from the germline V gene are DFQATT and SNEGSKA (reference sequence). CDR3 DNA sequence: TGCAGTGCTAGAGAGCTAGCGGGGACCTACAATGAGCAGTTCTTC. As protein: CSARELAGTYNEQFF.

This chain uses TRBV20-1 with TRBJ1-2, with 7 positions matching TRBD1. Losses at the gene ends were 7 bases for V and 3 bases for J; bases not matched to a gene: 14. CDR3 length equals 15 residues. In germline, CDR1 is DFQATT, CDR2 SNEGSKA (reference sequence). In DNA form, the CDR3 reads TGCAGTGTTCCTAACAAGGGGGCGACCGACTATGGCTACACCTTC. It specifies CSVPNKGATDYGYTF.

The table lists this clonotype with a few counts. The chain joins TRBV4-3 to TRBJ2-3; TRBD2 matches at 11 bases. V shed 0 bases, J shed 6 bases, and the junction held 8 bases outside the gene matches. Per germline, CDR1 LGHNA and CDR2 YSLEER. This CDR3 contains 17 residues. The CDR3 loop reads CASSQDALAGGGDTQYF. CDR3 bases: TGCGCCAGCAGCCAAGATGCCCTAGCGGGGGGCGGCGATACGCAGTATTTT.

This sequence joins TRBV7-2 and TRBJ2-3, with TRBD2 matching 9 bases. CDR3 length: 12 residues. Germline V gene data show CDR1 as SGHTA and CDR2 as FQGNSA. Germline trimming cut 5 bases from V and 14 bases from J; bases unmatched to any gene: 8. The CDR3 DNA reads TGTGCCAGCAGCCCAGGCGGGGGGGTAGGGTATTTT. Encoded protein: CASSPGGGVGYF. The full variable domain, in which reference TRBV7-2 and TRBJ2-3 provide the parts outside the CDR3, is GAGVSQSPSNKVTEKGKDVELRCDPISGHTALYWYRQSLGQGLEFLIYFQGNSAPDKSGLPSDRFSAERTGGSVSTLTIQRTQQEDSAVYLCASSPGGGVGYFGPGTRLTVL.

This clonotype was observed a few times. This CDR3 is CSASRALGRSGGDTQYF. The DNA for the CDR3 is TGCAGTGCCTCGCGGGCCCTAGGGCGGTCGGGTGGCGATACGCAGTATTTT. The chain has TRBV20-1 and TRBJ2-3; possibly TRBD2 for D (5 bases). Germline CDR1 DFQATT, CDR2 SNEGSKA (reference sequence). This CDR3 comprises 17 residues. With 6 bases removed from V and 6 bases from J, the gap between germline ends came to 28 bases.

This clonotype was counted a few times. The V gene is TRBV4-2, the J gene TRBJ2-7; D is undetermined. With 1 base removed from V and 3 bases from J, the gap between germline ends came to 7 bases. The CDR3 is made up of 13 amino acids. Germline CDR1 reads LGHNA; CDR2 reads YNFKEQ. The CDR3 DNA is TGTGCCAGCAGCCAAGGGTTGAACTACGAGCAGTACTTC. It codes for CASSQGLNYEQYF.